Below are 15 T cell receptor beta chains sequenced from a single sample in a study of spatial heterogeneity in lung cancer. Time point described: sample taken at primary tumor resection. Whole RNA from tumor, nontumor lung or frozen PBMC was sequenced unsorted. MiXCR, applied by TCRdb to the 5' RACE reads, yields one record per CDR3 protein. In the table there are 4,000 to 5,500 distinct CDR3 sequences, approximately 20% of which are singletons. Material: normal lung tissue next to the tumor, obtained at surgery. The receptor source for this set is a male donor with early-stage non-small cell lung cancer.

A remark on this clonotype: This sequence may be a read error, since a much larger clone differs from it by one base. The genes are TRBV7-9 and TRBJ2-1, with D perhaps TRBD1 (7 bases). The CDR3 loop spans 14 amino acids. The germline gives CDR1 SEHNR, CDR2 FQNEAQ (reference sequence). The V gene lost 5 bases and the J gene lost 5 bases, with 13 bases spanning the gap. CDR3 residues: CASSLSRGDNEQFF. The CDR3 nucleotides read TGTGCCAGCAGCCTTAGCAGGGGGGACAATGAGCAGTTCTTC. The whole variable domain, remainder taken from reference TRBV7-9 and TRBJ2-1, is DTGVSQNPRHKITKRGQNVTFRCDPISEHNRLYWYRQTLGQGPEFLTYFQNEAQLEKSRLLSDRFSAERPKGSFSTLEIQRTEQGDSAMYLCASSLSRGDNEQFFGPGTRLTVL.

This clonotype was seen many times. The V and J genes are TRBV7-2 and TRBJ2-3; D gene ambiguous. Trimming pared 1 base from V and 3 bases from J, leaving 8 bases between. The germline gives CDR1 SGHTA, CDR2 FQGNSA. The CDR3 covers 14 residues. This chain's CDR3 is CASSLVDRTDTQYF. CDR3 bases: TGTGCCAGCAGCTTAGTCGACCGAACAGATACGCAGTATTTT.

CDR3 loop: CASNMPFAYEQYF. DNA of the CDR3: TGTGCCAGCAATATGCCTTTTGCTTACGAGCAGTACTTC. This chain joins TRBV2 and TRBJ2-7; D not certain. V was pared by 7 bases and J by 4 bases, with 14 bases between. Germline V gene sequence: CDR1 SNHLY, CDR2 FYNNEI. The CDR3 has 13 residues.

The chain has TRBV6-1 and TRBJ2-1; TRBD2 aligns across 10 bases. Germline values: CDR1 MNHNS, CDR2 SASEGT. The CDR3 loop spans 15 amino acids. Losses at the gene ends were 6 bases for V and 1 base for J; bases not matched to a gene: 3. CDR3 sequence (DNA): TGTGCCAGCAGGACTAGCGGGTGGTCCTACAATGAGCAGTTCTTC. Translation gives CASRTSGWSYNEQFF.

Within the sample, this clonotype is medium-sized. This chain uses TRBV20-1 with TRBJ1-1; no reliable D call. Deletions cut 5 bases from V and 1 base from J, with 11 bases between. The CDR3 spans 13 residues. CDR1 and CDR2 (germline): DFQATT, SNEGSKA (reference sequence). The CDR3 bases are TGCAGTGCTGAAGACACTGAGAACACTGAAGCTTTCTTT. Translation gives CSAEDTENTEAFF.

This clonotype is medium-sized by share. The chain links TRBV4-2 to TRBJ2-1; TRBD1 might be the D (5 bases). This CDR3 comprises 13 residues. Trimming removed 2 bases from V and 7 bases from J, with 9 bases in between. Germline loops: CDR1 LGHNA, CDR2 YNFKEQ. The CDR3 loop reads CASSQKGNNEQFF. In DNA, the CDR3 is TGTGCCAGCAGCCAAAAGGGGAATAATGAGCAGTTCTTC.

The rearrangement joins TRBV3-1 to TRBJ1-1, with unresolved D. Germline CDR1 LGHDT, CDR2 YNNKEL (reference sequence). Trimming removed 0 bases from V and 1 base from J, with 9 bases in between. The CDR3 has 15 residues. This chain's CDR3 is CASSQDLGGNTEAFF. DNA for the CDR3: TGTGCCAGCAGCCAAGATTTGGGAGGGAACACTGAAGCTTTCTTT.

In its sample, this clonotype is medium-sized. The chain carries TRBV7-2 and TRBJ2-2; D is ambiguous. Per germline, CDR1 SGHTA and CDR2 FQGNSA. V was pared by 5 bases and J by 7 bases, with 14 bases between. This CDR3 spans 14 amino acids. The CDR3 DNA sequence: TGTGCCAGCAGCCACGGCCCAGCTAACGGGGAGCTGTTTTTT. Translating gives CASSHGPANGELFF.

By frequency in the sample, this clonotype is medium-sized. CDR3 coding DNA: TGTGCCAGCAGTCCGAATAGCGGTACCTACCAAGCCTTAGCCAAAAACATTCAGTACTTC. Translation gives CASSPNSGTYQALAKNIQYF. The chain couples TRBV6-2 or TRBV6-3 to TRBJ2-4, with D perhaps TRBD2 (6 bases). The CDR3 has 20 amino acids. CDR1 is MNHEY and CDR2 is SVGEGT in the germline V gene. The V end was cut by 5 bases, the J end by 0 bases, with 26 bases between.

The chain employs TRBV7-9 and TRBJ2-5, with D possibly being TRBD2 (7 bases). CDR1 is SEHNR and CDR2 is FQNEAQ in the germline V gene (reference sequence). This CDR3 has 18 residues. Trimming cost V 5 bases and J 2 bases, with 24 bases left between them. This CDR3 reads CASSTPRGGGGIQETQYF. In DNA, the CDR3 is TGTGCCAGCAGCACCCCCAGGGGCGGCGGGGGAATACAAGAGACCCAGTACTTC.

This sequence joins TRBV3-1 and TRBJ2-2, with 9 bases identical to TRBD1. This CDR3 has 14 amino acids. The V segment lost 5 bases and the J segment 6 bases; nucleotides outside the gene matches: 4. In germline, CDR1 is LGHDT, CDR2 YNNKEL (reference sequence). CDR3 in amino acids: CASSFGQGSGELFF. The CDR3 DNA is TGTGCCAGCAGCTTCGGACAGGGGTCCGGGGAGCTGTTTTTT.

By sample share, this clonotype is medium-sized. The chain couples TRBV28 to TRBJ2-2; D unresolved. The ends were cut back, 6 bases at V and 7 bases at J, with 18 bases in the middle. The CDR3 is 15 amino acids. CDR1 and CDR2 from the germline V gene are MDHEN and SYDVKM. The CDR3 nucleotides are TGTGCCAGCAGCCTTAGCTTCTGGACGGACGGGGAGCTGTTTTTT. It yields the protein CASSLSFWTDGELFF. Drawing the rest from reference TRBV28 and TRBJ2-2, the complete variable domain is DVKVTQSSRYLVKRTGEKVFLECVQDMDHENMFWYRQDPGLGLRLIYFSYDVKMKEKGDIPEGYSVSREKKERFSLILESASTNQTSMYLCASSLSFWTDGELFFGEGSRLTVL.

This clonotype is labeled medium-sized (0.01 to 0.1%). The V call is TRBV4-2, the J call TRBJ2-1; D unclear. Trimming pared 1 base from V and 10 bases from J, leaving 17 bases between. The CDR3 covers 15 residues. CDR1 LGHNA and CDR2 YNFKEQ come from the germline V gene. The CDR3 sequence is CASSQADGRSLEQFF. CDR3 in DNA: TGTGCCAGCAGCCAAGCGGACGGACGGAGCCTCGAGCAGTTCTTC.

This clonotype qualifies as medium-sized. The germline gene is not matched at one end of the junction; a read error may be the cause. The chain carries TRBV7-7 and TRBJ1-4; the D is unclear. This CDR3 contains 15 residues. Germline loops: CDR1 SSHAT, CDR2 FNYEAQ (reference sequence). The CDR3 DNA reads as TGTGCTAGCAGCGATCGTACCTCGGCCAATGAAAAACTGTTTTTT. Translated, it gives CASSDRTSANEKLFF.

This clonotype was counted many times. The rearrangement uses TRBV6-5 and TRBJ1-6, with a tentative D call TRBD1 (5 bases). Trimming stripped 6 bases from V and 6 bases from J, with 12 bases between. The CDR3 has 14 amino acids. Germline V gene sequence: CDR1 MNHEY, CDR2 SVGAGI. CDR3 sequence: CASSPGLANSPLHF. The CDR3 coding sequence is TGTGCCAGCAGCCCAGGGTTAGCTAATTCACCCCTCCACTTT.